One and the same sample provided the 28 T cell receptor beta chains below, sequenced in a study of blood T cells in healthy people across ages. A J-beta primer mix and a sample-barcoded 5' primer were used in a second PCR of about 6 to 12 cycles. TCRdb independently ran MiXCR on the 5' RACE reads; one entry per CDR3 protein. The sample contains 600,000 or so distinct CDR3 sequences, roughly 31% of which appear only once. The sample was blood. The receptors shown here come from an elderly woman in good health.

On this clonotype itself: Being one base from a much bigger clone, this may be a read error. The rearrangement uses TRBV7-9 and TRBJ2-3; perhaps TRBD1 as D (6 bases). Looked up from germline, CDR1 is SEHNR and CDR2 is FQNEAQ (reference sequence). With 0 bases removed from V and 0 bases from J, the gap between germline ends came to 13 bases. This CDR3 has 17 residues. Here the CDR3 DNA reads TGTGCCAGCAGCTTAGCGCGAAGGGGGATAAGCACAGATACGCAGTATTTT. This sequence encodes CASSLARRGISTDTQYF. Variable domain in full (rest from reference TRBV7-9 and TRBJ2-3): DTGVSQNPRHKITKRGQNVTFRCDPISEHNRLYWYRQTLGQGPEFLTYFQNEAQLEKSRLLSDRFSAERPKGSFSTLEIQRTEQGDSAMYLCASSLARRGISTDTQYFGPGTRLTVL.

This clonotype appeared many times. The chain carries TRBV5-5 and TRBJ1-5; 10 bases fit TRBD1. Germline V gene sequence: CDR1 SGHKS, CDR2 YYEKEE (reference sequence). The CDR3 loop spans 17 amino acids. The ends lost 0 bases at V and 5 bases at J; junction bases unmatched: 8. Here the CDR3 reads CASSLDWTGGPYQPQHF. In DNA form, the CDR3 reads TGTGCCAGCAGCTTGGACTGGACAGGGGGTCCTTATCAGCCCCAGCATTTT. The full variable domain, completed using reference TRBV5-5 and TRBJ1-5, is DAGVTQSPTHLIKTRGQQVTLRCSPISGHKSVSWYQQVLGQGPQFIFQYYEKEERGRGNFPDRFSARQFPNYSSELNVNALLLGDSALYLCASSLDWTGGPYQPQHFGDGTRLSIL.

Ten or more counts support this clonotype. The gene calls are TRBV6-2 or TRBV6-3 and TRBJ2-1; weak D call: TRBD2 (5 bases). The CDR3 has 14 amino acids. V was cut by 5 bases and J by 8 bases, with 16 bases left in between. Germline V CDR1 and CDR2: MNHEY, SVGEGT. The CDR3 region is CASSSSDPEDEQFF. CDR3 bases: TGTGCCAGCAGTAGTTCGGACCCGGAGGATGAGCAGTTCTTC.

Remarks on this clonotype: A read error may explain this, as a much larger clone is one base away. The J gene is TRBJ2-1, the V gene TRBV12-3 or TRBV12-4; D could derive from TRBD1 or TRBD2 (6 bases each). CDR3 length equals 17 residues. The V and J ends lost 11 bases and 0 bases respectively, with 23 bases between them. CDR3 nucleotide sequence: TGTGCCTGCGGGATTATCGGGACACCGAGCTCCTACAATGAGCAGTTCTTC. Protein product: CACGIIGTPSSYNEQFF.

This clonotype was picked up a small number of times. This sequence joins TRBV3-1 and TRBJ2-2; D is unclear. The CDR3 runs to 16 residues. Trimming cost V 5 bases and J 3 bases, with 16 bases left between them. The V gene's germline CDR1 is LGHDT and CDR2 YNNKEL (reference sequence). Written as DNA, the CDR3 is TGTGCCAGCAGCGAAGTAAAAGGGTTTCACACCGGGGAGCTGTTTTTT. It is translated as CASSEVKGFHTGELFF. Full variable domain (rest looked up from reference TRBV3-1 and TRBJ2-2): DTAVSQTPKYLVTQMGNDKSIKCEQNLGHDTMYWYKQDSKKFLKIMFSYNNKELIINETVPNRFSPKSPDKAHLNLHINSLELGDSAVYFCASSEVKGFHTGELFFGEGSRLTVL.

A few counts support this clonotype. The genes are TRBV6-5 and TRBJ1-1; 7 bases are a match to TRBD1. V dropped 0 bases and J dropped 1; count of bases not matched to a gene: 2. Germline assignment: CDR1 MNHEY and CDR2 SVGAGI. The CDR3 is 15 amino acids. CDR3: CASSYSWTGNTEAFF. The CDR3, as DNA: TGTGCCAGCAGTTACTCCTGGACAGGGAACACTGAAGCTTTCTTT.

This clonotype has ten or more counts. This sequence joins TRBV7-9 and TRBJ2-1; 9 bases are a match to TRBD2. Germline lookup yields CDR1 SEHNR and CDR2 FQNEAQ (reference sequence). J lost 0 bases, V lost 5 bases, and 14 bases had no gene match. The CDR3 totals 19 residues. CDR3 coding DNA: TGTGCCAGCAGCCGGATGCCCAGCGGGGGGCCGAGCTCCTACAATGAGCAGTTCTTC. Amino acids: CASSRMPSGGPSSYNEQFF.

To note about this clonotype: A single base separates this from a much larger clone, so it may be a read error. The gene calls are TRBV28 and TRBJ2-1; 12 bases agree with TRBD2. The DNA end is a closer match to TRBJ2-7, so the J assignment may be wrong. Germline V lookup: CDR1 MDHEN, CDR2 SYDVKM. The CDR3 is 17 amino acids. CDR3 sequence reads: CASRTTSGGLTYNEQYF. The CDR3 nucleotides are TGTGCCAGCAGGACGACTAGCGGGGGCCTTACCTACAATGAGCAGTACTTC.

This clonotype has at least ten counts. This chain joins TRBV7-8 and TRBJ2-7; TRBD2 agrees at 8 bases. The V gene's germline CDR1 is SGHVS and CDR2 FQNEAQ. The CDR3 is 16 amino acids. The junction had 9 bases not matched to a gene; V was cut back by 1 base and J by 4 bases. The CDR3 coding sequence is TGTGCCAGCAGCTTAGGGGGCGGGGGGCTGGTATACGAGCAGTACTTC. This sequence encodes CASSLGGGGLVYEQYF.

This clonotype has a count of ten or more. This sequence joins TRBV28 and TRBJ2-7; D might be TRBD1 (6 bases). Germline V CDR1 and CDR2: MDHEN, SYDVKM. The V end was cut by 6 bases, the J end by 3 bases, with 18 bases between. This CDR3 has 15 residues. CDR3 coding DNA: TGTGCCAGCAGACCTCAGGACAGAAATATCTACGAGCAGTACTTC. Translation: CASRPQDRNIYEQYF.

The V call is TRBV28, the J call TRBJ2-3; 9 bases align to TRBD2. After removal of 5 bases from V and 5 bases from J, the junction contained 2 bases not matched to a gene. In germline, CDR1 is MDHEN, CDR2 SYDVKM. The CDR3 has 13 amino acids. The CDR3 DNA follows: TGTGCCAGCAGTGCGGGGGGGCAAGATACGCAGTATTTT. Its translation: CASSAGGQDTQYF.

The chain links TRBV6-6 to TRBJ2-7; either TRBD1 or TRBD2 may supply D (6 bases each). Germline V CDR1 and CDR2: MNHNY, SVGAGI (reference sequence). V lost 5 bases to trimming and J lost 2 bases, with 16 bases between them. The CDR3 loop spans 15 amino acids. The chain's CDR3 is CASSIPRGRTYEQYF. The DNA for the CDR3 is TGTGCCAGCAGTATCCCCCGGGGGCGAACCTACGAGCAGTACTTC.

The chain combines TRBV18 with TRBJ2-7; 8 positions match TRBD2. With 8 bases clipped from V and 5 bases from J, the junction kept 8 bases outside the gene matches. This CDR3 comprises 13 residues. Germline V gene data show CDR1 as KGHSH and CDR2 as LQKENI. DNA of the CDR3: TGTGCCAGCGCAGCGGGGGACGGAAACGAGCAGTACTTC. It codes for CASAAGDGNEQYF.

This clonotype was seen more than once but under ten times. The rearrangement joins TRBV5-6 to TRBJ2-2, with TRBD2 identical over 11 bases. Germline V gene data show CDR1 as SGHDT and CDR2 as YYEEEE. The CDR3 sequence is 17 residues long. Trimming at V came to 0 bases and at J to 7 bases, leaving 8 bases not matched to a gene. The CDR3 here is CASSLEASGGIGGELFF. In nucleotides, the CDR3 is TGTGCCAGCAGCTTGGAGGCTAGCGGGGGGATCGGCGGGGAGCTGTTTTTT.

This clonotype was found many times. The chain uses TRBV18 and TRBJ2-5, with D unresolved. In germline, CDR1 is KGHSH, CDR2 LQKENI. V was shortened by 0 bases and J by 5 bases, with 10 bases between the two germline ends. This CDR3 comprises 14 residues. The DNA of the CDR3 is TGTGCCAGCTCACCACCGGTACCCCCCGAGACCCAGTACTTC. Amino acid sequence: CASSPPVPPETQYF.

This clonotype was detected many times. V is TRBV18 and J is TRBJ2-5, with D perhaps TRBD2 (6 bases). Germline V gene data show CDR1 as KGHSH and CDR2 as LQKENI. The CDR3 sequence is 13 residues long. V lost 1 base, J lost 3 bases, and 6 bases lay in between. CDR3 sequence reads: CASSPREEETQYF. CDR3 in DNA: TGTGCCAGCTCACCACGGGAGGAAGAGACCCAGTACTTC.

The V gene is TRBV20-1, the J gene TRBJ2-1; the D gene is possibly TRBD2 (5 bases). Trimming left V 6 bases short and J 4 bases short, with 19 bases between. Germline V gene data show CDR1 as DFQATT and CDR2 as SNEGSKA (reference sequence). This CDR3 spans 15 amino acids. The CDR3 DNA reads as TGCAGTGCCGGGATATTGAGCGGAACTTACAATGAGCAGTTCTTC. Residues: CSAGILSGTYNEQFF.

This clonotype has at least ten counts. The CDR3 nucleotides read TGTGCCAGCAGTGAAAGGGACAGGGGAGGGAGTCAGCCCCAGCATTTT. Translated: CASSERDRGGSQPQHF. The chain combines TRBV6-1 with TRBJ1-5; TRBD1 aligns across 10 bases. Germline V lookup: CDR1 MNHNS, CDR2 SASEGT. With V trimmed by 2 bases and J by 6 bases, 7 bases remained unmatched. CDR3 length: 16 residues.

In its sample, this clonotype was seen many times. The chain links TRBV7-2 to TRBJ2-2; D perhaps matches TRBD2 (5 bases). Per germline, CDR1 SGHTA and CDR2 FQGNSA. Deletions cut 5 bases from V and 4 bases from J, with 17 bases between. This CDR3 comprises 16 residues. Written as DNA, the CDR3 is TGTGCCAGCAGCAGGGCACCCCCGGGAAGCACCGGGGAGCTGTTTTTT. This translates into CASSRAPPGSTGELFF.

This rearrangement joins TRBV7-2 to TRBJ2-3; 7 bases fit TRBD1. Germline CDR1 reads SGHTA; CDR2 reads FQGNSA. The CDR3 runs to 15 residues. V was clipped by 5 bases and J by 4 bases; unmatched bases: 9. The CDR3 sequence is CASSPTGVAADTQYF. The CDR3 DNA sequence: TGTGCCAGCAGCCCAACAGGGGTGGCGGCAGATACGCAGTATTTT.

This clonotype was counted ten times or more. The rearrangement uses TRBV7-8 and TRBJ2-1; a possible D gene is TRBD1 (6 bases). The CDR3 consists of 13 residues. The V end lost 5 bases, the J end lost 9 bases, and 14 bases lay between the germline ends. Germline CDR1 SGHVS, CDR2 FQNEAQ. This CDR3 is CASSKDRLSEQFF. The CDR3, as DNA: TGTGCCAGCAGCAAGGACAGACTCAGTGAGCAGTTCTTC.

This sequence joins TRBV7-2 and TRBJ2-1; TRBD1 agrees at 8 bases. Germline trimming cut 5 bases from V and 13 bases from J; bases unmatched to any gene: 13. Germline CDR1 reads SGHTA; CDR2 reads FQGNSA. This CDR3 comprises 14 residues. The CDR3 region has the DNA TGTGCCAGCAGCCGGGACAGGCTGCAAGAGACCCAGTTCTTC. It translates to CASSRDRLQETQFF.

This clonotype was observed a handful of times. V gene TRBV6-5 combines with J gene TRBJ1-4, with D tentatively TRBD1 (5 bases). Germline CDR1 reads MNHEY; CDR2 reads SVGAGI. This CDR3 spans 17 amino acids. The germline V and J ends were trimmed by 4 bases and 8 bases, with 23 bases remaining between them. As DNA, the CDR3 is TGTGCCAGCAGTTCCACCAGCGGGGGTCGGGAGCGAGAAAAACTGTTTTTT. Amino acids: CASSSTSGGREREKLFF.

The chain carries TRBV7-9 and TRBJ2-5; 10 positions agree with TRBD2. The J call may be incorrect, as the DNA end agrees better with TRBJ2-7. CDR3 length equals 14 residues. Germline CDR1 SEHNR, CDR2 FQNEAQ (reference sequence). The CDR3 DNA follows: TGTGCCAGCAGCTCCCCCGGGACTAGCGACGAGCAGTACTTC. Translating it yields CASSSPGTSDEQYF.

This clonotype came up many times. The rearrangement uses TRBV7-2 and TRBJ2-2, with D possibly being TRBD2 (6 bases). Germline V gene sequence: CDR1 SGHTA, CDR2 FQGNSA. This CDR3 is built from 14 residues. The germline V and J ends were trimmed by 3 bases and 7 bases, with 12 bases remaining between them. CDR3 sequence: CASSFRPRGGELFF. DNA of the CDR3: TGTGCCAGCAGCTTTCGACCGCGGGGCGGGGAGCTGTTTTTT.

This clonotype was seen only a few times. V and J are TRBV5-1 and TRBJ2-7; TRBD1 matches at 9 bases. The CDR3 extends over 15 amino acids. Germline values: CDR1 SGHRS, CDR2 YFSETQ. With 0 bases clipped from V and 5 bases from J, the junction kept 6 bases outside the gene matches. The CDR3: CASSLVGQGWNEQYF. The CDR3 nucleotides read TGCGCCAGCAGCTTGGTGGGACAGGGATGGAACGAGCAGTACTTC.

This clonotype was seen ten or more times. This rearrangement joins TRBV7-2 to TRBJ2-7, with a possible D match to TRBD2 (6 bases). Germline loops: CDR1 SGHTA, CDR2 FQGNSA. Trimming left V 8 bases short and J 3 bases short, with 14 bases between. The CDR3 consists of 13 residues. CDR3: CASGAGTLYEQYF. The CDR3 coding sequence is TGTGCCAGCGGGGCGGGAACCCTCTACGAGCAGTACTTC. Variable domain in full (rest from reference TRBV7-2 and TRBJ2-7): GAGVSQSPSNKVTEKGKDVELRCDPISGHTALYWYRQSLGQGLEFLIYFQGNSAPDKSGLPSDRFSAERTGGSVSTLTIQRTQQEDSAVYLCASGAGTLYEQYFGPGTRLTVT.

This clonotype was seen repeatedly, ten times or more. In nucleotides, the CDR3 is TGCAGTGCTAGTGGAATCCTAGCAAGGAACACAGATACGCAGTATTTT. Protein sequence: CSASGILARNTDTQYF. The chain links TRBV20-1 to TRBJ2-3; TRBD2 is a possible D gene (5 bases). CDR1 DFQATT and CDR2 SNEGSKA come from the germline V gene (reference sequence). The CDR3 length is 16 residues. Trimming removed 3 bases at V and 2 bases at J, with 18 bases between.